This T cell receptor beta chain was sequenced for a study of CD8 T cells in Susac syndrome. The authors reverse transcribed roughly 0.5 to 1 ug RNA with random hexamers. An immunoSEQ multiplex PCR generated amplified TCR beta CDR3 products spanning 54 Vbeta and 13 Jbeta. TCRdb re-analysed the immunoSEQ multiplex PCR reads in MiXCR, keeping a single row per CDR3 protein. The profile shows about 300,000 distinct CDR3 sequences, approximately 91% of them singletons. The authors carried out high-throughput sequencing of TCR beta. They applied it to CD8+ and CD4+ T cells obtained from blood. Those who served as multiple sclerosis controls were treatment-naive patients with stable or active relapsing-remitting disease. TEMRA cells were enriched by FACS, and CD4+ and CD8+ T cells were negatively isolated. The CDR3 sequence is 14 residues long. Per germline, CDR1 SEHNR and CDR2 FQNEAQ (reference sequence). Losses at the gene ends were 1 base for V and 7 bases for J; bases not matched to a gene: 4.

The rearrangement links TRBV7-9 to TRBJ2-1; 7 bases line up with TRBD2. The sequencing sample was made of CD8+ T cells from PBMCs. The origin of this receptor is a human donor with multiple sclerosis. The CDR3 reads CASSLVPSGNEQFF. As DNA, the CDR3 is TGTGCCAGCAGCTTAGTGCCTAGCGGTAATGAGCAGTTCTTC.